The next 3 T cell receptor beta chains were all read from a single sample in a study of shared clonotypes between healthy human individuals. Using immunoSEQ multiplex PCR, the repertoire was profiled, and TCRdb retains in-frame clones only, with some absent. The repertoire has around 2,000,000 clones, approximately 94% of them found once; the top ten carry under 1.5%. Naive CD8 cells comprised CD45RO-negative, CCR7-positively selected cells, excluding terminally differentiated effector memory CD45RA+ cells. The sequencing sample was made of naive CD8+ T cells sorted from blood. The receptors come from a man aged 18 to 35 in good health.

The J gene is TRBJ2-1, the V gene TRBV6-5; D is ambiguous. CDR3 length: 15 amino acids. The V end lost 6 bases, the J end lost 4 bases, and 16 bases lay between the germline ends. Germline-derived CDR1 and CDR2 are MNHEY and SVGAGI. The CDR3 region has the DNA TGTGCCAGCAGCGTACAGTCCCCCTCTTACAATGAGCAGTTCTTC. Translating it yields CASSVQSPSYNEQFF.

A single count supports this clone. The chain employs TRBV6-1 and TRBJ2-7, with a tentative D call TRBD2 (5 bases). Trimming removed 2 bases from V and 4 bases from J, with 12 bases in between. The CDR3 consists of 14 residues. CDR1 is MNHNS and CDR2 is SASEGT in the germline V gene. The CDR3 region is CASSELGSEYEQYF. CDR3 nucleotide sequence: TGTGCCAGCAGTGAATTAGGGAGCGAATACGAGCAGTACTTC.

V is TRBV11-2 and J is TRBJ2-7; D may match TRBD1 or TRBD2 (6 bases each). V lost 1 base and J lost 2, with 15 bases in between. CDR1 is SGHAT, CDR2 FQNNGV, per germline. This CDR3 contains 16 residues. The CDR3 nucleotides are TGTGCCAGCAGCTTAGTAGGGAACGGGGGCCCCTACGAGCAGTACTTC. As protein: CASSLVGNGGPYEQYF.